Presented here are 28 T cell receptor beta chains from one specimen sequenced in a study of blood T cell repertoires in COVID-19. Data came from immunoSEQ multiplex PCR; TCRdb stores just in-frame clones and leaves some out. The sample carries about 280,000 clones, approximately 85% recorded once. Sequencing was carried out using peripheral blood. The receptors stem from a man between 45 and 60 years old with active or convalescent COVID-19.

J is TRBJ1-1 and V is TRBV5-1, with D possibly being TRBD1 (6 bases). The CDR3 contains 14 residues. Deletions cut 4 bases from V and 10 bases from J, with 20 bases between. CDR1 is SGHRS, CDR2 YFSETQ, per germline. The CDR3 here is CASSPGRQAVGAFF. Written as DNA, the CDR3 is TGCGCCAGCAGCCCCGGGCGACAGGCGGTAGGAGCTTTCTTT.

This chain connects TRBV6-5 to TRBJ2-3; a possible D gene is TRBD2 (5 bases). Between the trimmed V and J ends, which lost 0 bases and 4 bases, there was a span of 5 bases. The CDR3 spans 13 residues. The germline V gene encodes CDR1 MNHEY and CDR2 SVGAGI. CDR3 nucleotide sequence: TGTGCCAGCAGTTACTCCGGGGCAGATACGCAGTATTTT. It yields the protein CASSYSGADTQYF.

V and J are TRBV30 and TRBJ1-4; 11 nucleotides line up with TRBD1. There are 13 residues in the CDR3. CDR1 is GTSNPN and CDR2 is SVGIG in the germline V gene (reference sequence). V shed 3 bases, J shed 8 bases, and the junction held 2 bases outside the gene matches. The CDR3 protein is CAWSRDRGEKLFF. CDR3 DNA sequence: TGTGCCTGGAGCCGGGACAGGGGGGAAAAACTGTTTTTT.

The CDR3 DNA reads as TGTGCCAGCAGTTACGACAGGGGTTGGGTAAATGAGCAGTTCTTC. Protein product: CASSYDRGWVNEQFF. The chain uses TRBV6-6 and TRBJ2-1; 8 nucleotides line up with TRBD1. The CDR3 sequence is 15 residues long. V dropped 2 bases and J dropped 7; count of bases not matched to a gene: 7. CDR1 is MNHNY and CDR2 is SVGAGI in the germline V gene (reference sequence).

The rearrangement uses TRBV6-5 and TRBJ2-2; 11 positions match TRBD2. Germline CDR1 and CDR2: MNHEY and SVGAGI. The CDR3 covers 15 residues. Trimming cost V 6 bases and J 1 base; bases outside gene matches: 1. The CDR3 protein is CASRGTSGNTGELFF. In DNA, the CDR3 is TGTGCCAGCAGGGGGACTAGCGGGAACACCGGGGAGCTGTTTTTT.

The genes are TRBV30 and TRBJ1-2; TRBD1 agrees at 7 bases. Germline CDR1 reads GTSNPN; CDR2 reads SVGIG (reference sequence). CDR3 length: 18 residues. V shed 1 base and J 5 bases; nucleotides not matched to a gene: 19. CDR3 residues: CAWSGAGQGVKEGYGYTF. The CDR3 DNA reads TGTGCCTGGAGTGGAGCTGGGCAGGGGGTAAAGGAGGGTTATGGCTACACCTTC.

The V gene is TRBV6-6, the J gene TRBJ1-2, with D unresolved. V shed 4 bases and J shed 5 bases, with 8 bases lying between them. The CDR3 consists of 12 residues. Per the germline V gene, CDR1 is MNHNY and CDR2 is SVGAGI (reference sequence). The CDR3 DNA reads as TGTGCCAGCAGTTCGCGCGAGTATGGCTACACCTTC. Translated, it gives CASSSREYGYTF.

This clone came up a few times. J is TRBJ2-3 and V is TRBV28; a weak D match, TRBD2 (5 bases). The V and J ends lost 3 bases and 3 bases respectively, with 16 bases between them. The germline V gene encodes CDR1 MDHEN and CDR2 SYDVKM. This CDR3 spans 16 amino acids. In DNA form, the CDR3 reads TGTGCCAGCAGTTTCCCGAGCGGAAGGAATACAGATACGCAGTATTTT. Its translation is CASSFPSGRNTDTQYF.

The chain is built from TRBV5-4 and TRBJ2-2; 7 bases are shared with TRBD1. After removal of 0 bases from V and 5 bases from J, the junction contained 4 bases not matched to a gene. There are 15 residues in the CDR3. CDR1 SGHNT and CDR2 YYREEE come from the germline V gene (reference sequence). CDR3 in amino acids: CASSLETGRTGELFF. CDR3 nucleotides: TGTGCCAGCAGCTTGGAGACAGGGAGAACCGGGGAGCTGTTTTTT.

Only a few counts were recorded for this clone. A junction boundary mismatches the germline segment, possibly from a read error. This chain connects TRBV20-1 to TRBJ2-1; unclear D gene. There are 11 residues in the CDR3. CDR1 and CDR2 (germline): DFQATT, SNEGSKA (reference sequence). The chain's CDR3 is CSARETDVSIF. CDR3 nucleotide sequence: TGCAGTGCTAGAGAGACTGACGTCAGTATCTTC.

J is TRBJ2-1 and V is TRBV7-6; perhaps TRBD2 as D (6 bases). CDR1 and CDR2 from the germline V gene are SGHVS and FNYEAQ. The CDR3 consists of 11 residues. V was trimmed by 11 bases and J by 10 bases, leaving 15 bases between them. As DNA, the CDR3 is TGTGCCTGTTCTGAGGAGGGAGAGCAGTTCTTC. This codes for CACSEEGEQFF.

The rearrangement links TRBV7-9 to TRBJ2-3; 7 bases agree with TRBD2. The CDR3 has 14 residues. Germline assignment: CDR1 SEHNR and CDR2 FQNEAQ (reference sequence). V shed 5 bases, J shed 2 bases, and the junction held 4 bases outside the gene matches. The CDR3 is CASSRLANTDTQYF. The CDR3 bases are TGTGCCAGCAGCCGACTAGCCAACACAGATACGCAGTATTTT.

This chain uses TRBV20-1 with TRBJ1-1; D may be TRBD1 (6 bases). Germline V gene data show CDR1 as DFQATT and CDR2 as SNEGSKA (reference sequence). The CDR3 length is 11 residues. Trimming stripped 3 bases from V and 10 bases from J, with 12 bases between. The CDR3 sequence is CSASGGQGAFF. The CDR3 DNA reads TGCAGTGCTAGCGGGGGGCAGGGAGCTTTCTTT.

This chain uses TRBV6-6 with TRBJ1-1; D is uncertain. V was trimmed by 0 bases and J by 4 bases, leaving 9 bases between them. The CDR3 covers 14 residues. The germline gives CDR1 MNHNY, CDR2 SVGAGI (reference sequence). CDR3 DNA sequence: TGTGCCAGCAGTTACTCTTTAGGAGGCACTGAAGCTTTCTTT. Its translation: CASSYSLGGTEAFF.

The chain links TRBV6-5 to TRBJ1-1; D remains ambiguous. CDR1 MNHEY and CDR2 SVGAGI come from the germline V gene. CDR3 length: 15 amino acids. The V gene lost 6 bases and the J gene lost 5 bases, with 19 bases spanning the gap. Here the CDR3 reads CASSQIPPSVTEAFF. CDR3 sequence (DNA): TGTGCCAGCAGCCAAATTCCCCCCTCGGTAACTGAAGCTTTCTTT.

The chain employs TRBV3-1 (or the pseudogene TRBV3-2) and TRBJ1-1; perhaps TRBD1 as D (5 bases). This CDR3 contains 15 residues. CDR1 and CDR2 (germline): LGHDT, YNNKEL (reference sequence). V was cut by 2 bases and J by 1 base, with 11 bases left in between. CDR3 amino acids: CASSQSEGANTEAFF. CDR3 bases: TGTGCCAGCAGCCAAAGTGAAGGGGCGAACACTGAAGCTTTCTTT.

This clone showed up just once. V and J are TRBV6-1 and TRBJ2-1; perhaps TRBD1 as D (5 bases). Trimming took off 0 bases at V and 15 bases at J, with 15 bases between the two ends. This CDR3 region has 13 residues. Germline V gene lookup returns CDR1 MNHNS and CDR2 SASEGT. The DNA for the CDR3 is TGTGCCAGCAGTGAAGCGGGTCAGGGTCCTTGGTTCTTC. Its protein product is CASSEAGQGPWFF.

The gene calls are TRBV11-2 and TRBJ2-5; 14 nucleotides match TRBD2. The V gene's germline CDR1 is SGHAT and CDR2 FQNNGV. Germline trimming cut 3 bases from V and 3 bases from J; bases unmatched to any gene: 6. The CDR3 contains 17 residues. The CDR3 region is CASSFTMGLAGEETQYF. The CDR3 DNA reads TGTGCCAGCAGCTTTACAATGGGACTAGCGGGAGAAGAGACCCAGTACTTC.

This chain links TRBV10-2 with TRBJ2-1; TRBD2 agrees at 8 bases. Unmatched junction bases numbered 3, after V lost 5 bases and J lost 3 bases. CDR3 length: 14 amino acids. Per germline, CDR1 WSHSY and CDR2 SAAADI. DNA for the CDR3: TGCGCCAGCAGTACTAGCGGCTACTACAATGAGCAGTTCTTC. It encodes CASSTSGYYNEQFF.

The J gene is TRBJ1-1, the V gene TRBV28; the D gene is possibly TRBD1 (6 bases). CDR1 MDHEN and CDR2 SYDVKM come from the germline V gene. The CDR3 extends over 11 amino acids. Trimming removed 3 bases at V and 9 bases at J, with 8 bases between. The CDR3 protein is CASSLGTKAFF. The CDR3 DNA sequence: TGTGCCAGCAGTTTGGGGACAAAAGCTTTCTTT.

The chain uses TRBV29-1 and TRBJ1-5; maybe TRBD1 (5 bases). The CDR3 has 13 amino acids. With 3 bases removed from V and 6 bases from J, the gap between germline ends came to 12 bases. Germline V gene sequence: CDR1 SQVTM, CDR2 ANQGSEA. The CDR3 loop is CSVEIWQGQPQHF. The CDR3 DNA follows: TGCAGCGTTGAGATTTGGCAGGGTCAGCCCCAGCATTTT. Using reference TRBV29-1 and TRBJ1-5 for the parts outside the CDR3, the full variable domain is SAVISQKPSRDICQRGTSLTIQCQVDSQVTMMFWYRQQPGQSLTLIATANQGSEATYESGFVIDKFPISRPNLTFSTLTVSNMSPEDSSIYLCSVEIWQGQPQHFGDGTRLSIL.

The CDR3 coding sequence is TGTGCCAGCAGCTTAGACTTAAGTCAGCCCCAGCATTTT. Protein: CASSLDLSQPQHF. This sequence joins TRBV7-8 and TRBJ1-5, with D unclear. V was clipped by 1 base and J by 6 bases, with 7 bases between them. Germline V gives CDR1 SGHVS, CDR2 FQNEAQ. This CDR3 has 13 amino acids.

About this clone itself: Other DNA sequences from this sample encode an identical CDR3 as well. The chain carries TRBV7-9 and TRBJ1-1, with 8 nucleotides matching TRBD1. V gave up 3 bases and J gave up 3 bases; unmatched junction bases: 0. The germline V gene has CDR1 SEHNR and CDR2 FQNEAQ (reference sequence). The CDR3 covers 13 residues. CDR3 region: CASSLTGDTEAFF. CDR3 coding DNA: TGTGCCAGCAGCTTGACAGGGGACACTGAAGCTTTCTTT.

The V call is TRBV7-3, the J call TRBJ2-1; 10 bases match TRBD2. V shed 5 bases, J shed 2 bases, and the junction held 6 bases outside the gene matches. Germline CDR1 SGHTA, CDR2 FQGTGA. The CDR3 is 16 residues long. The CDR3 coding sequence is TGTGCCAGCAGCCCTACTAGCGGGAAGGCCTACAATGAGCAGTTCTTC. Protein: CASSPTSGKAYNEQFF. Combining the CDR3 with reference TRBV7-3 and TRBJ2-1 gives the whole variable domain GAGVSQTPSNKVTEKGKYVELRCDPISGHTALYWYRQSLGQGPEFLIYFQGTGAADDSGLPNDRFFAVRPEGSVSTLKIQRTERGDSAVYLCASSPTSGKAYNEQFFGPGTRLTVL.

J is TRBJ2-7 and V is TRBV11-2; 8 bases agree with TRBD2. In germline, CDR1 is SGHAT, CDR2 FQNNGV. Trimming cost V 2 bases and J 2 bases; bases outside gene matches: 2. This CDR3 spans 14 amino acids. CDR3 DNA: TGTGCCAGCAGCTTAACTAGCGGACCCTACGAGCAGTACTTC. Its protein is CASSLTSGPYEQYF.

This clone was recorded only once. The chain has TRBV6-6 and TRBJ1-4; D unclear. Germline values: CDR1 MNHNY, CDR2 SVGAGI (reference sequence). With 2 bases removed from V and 7 bases from J, the gap between germline ends came to 5 bases. The CDR3 is 12 residues long. The CDR3 is CASSYEGEKLFF. In nucleotides, the CDR3 is TGTGCCAGCAGTTACGAGGGTGAAAAACTGTTTTTT.

Details on this clone: This same CDR3 is encoded by further DNA sequences in the sample. The rearrangement joins TRBV10-3 to TRBJ2-7, with 9 bases identical to TRBD1. The CDR3 runs to 14 residues. After removal of 4 bases from V and 4 bases from J, the junction contained 5 bases not matched to a gene. The germline V gene has CDR1 ENHRY and CDR2 SYGVKD. The CDR3 reads CAISAGTGYYEQYF. CDR3 sequence (DNA): TGTGCCATCAGTGCCGGGACAGGGTATTACGAGCAGTACTTC.

This clone has just a few counts. This chain joins TRBV6-2 or TRBV6-3 and TRBJ1-5, with D possibly matching TRBD1 (5 bases). The germline V gene encodes CDR1 MNHEY and CDR2 SVGEGT. V shed 5 bases and J shed 2 bases, with 10 bases lying between them. The CDR3 has 14 residues. The CDR3 nucleotides are TGTGCCAGCAGTCCCGGACAACGCAATCAGCCCCAGCATTTT. Translating it yields CASSPGQRNQPQHF.